A selection of T cell receptor beta chains follows, all from one sample in a study of blood T cell repertoires in COVID-19. Generated by immunoSEQ multiplex PCR, the TCRdb table keeps only in-frame clones and is missing some. The sample records more than 110,000 clones, roughly 79% being singletons. The specimen sequenced was PBMCs or T cells enriched from blood (not recorded which). These receptors came from a woman aged 45-60 years who had recovered from COVID-19. Each CDR3 is given with its conserved first and last residue. The D gene is left open where the match is weak. The size of a clone is reported for some rows only, either as once, few or many, or as a class for expanded clones.

abundance: -
j_gene: TRBJ2-3
v_gene: TRBV3-1/TRBV3-2
d_gene: TRBD2
CDR3aa: CASSRRVAGEADTQYF
CDR3nt: TGTGCCAGCAGCCGTCGGGTAGCGGGAGAGGCAGATACGCAGTATTTT

abundance: -
j_gene: TRBJ1-2
v_gene: TRBV5-1
d_gene: -
CDR3aa: CASSLQGLGYGYTF
CDR3nt: TGCGCCAGCAGCTTGCAGGGGCTAGGGTATGGCTACACCTTC

abundance: -
j_gene: TRBJ1-5
v_gene: TRBV24-1
d_gene: -
CDR3aa: CATSDSRYSNQPQHF
CDR3nt: TGTGCCACCAGTGATTCCAGATATAGCAATCAGCCCCAGCATTTT

abundance: -
j_gene: TRBJ2-1
v_gene: TRBV11-3
d_gene: TRBD2
CDR3aa: CASSLRASGGREQFF
CDR3nt: TGTGCCAGCAGCTTACGGGCTAGCGGGGGGAGGGAGCAGTTCTTC

abundance: -
j_gene: TRBJ1-2
v_gene: TRBV5-1
d_gene: TRBD1
CDR3aa: CASSPLLGGGGYGYTF
CDR3nt: TGCGCCAGCAGCCCACTTTTAGGGGGCGGTGGCTATGGCTACACCTTC

abundance: -
j_gene: TRBJ2-7
v_gene: TRBV3-1/TRBV3-2
d_gene: TRBD1
CDR3aa: CASKGADEQYF
CDR3nt: TGTGCCAGCAAGGGGGCTGACGAGCAGTACTTC

abundance: -
j_gene: TRBJ1-2
v_gene: TRBV5-4
d_gene: TRBD1
CDR3aa: CASSLWAGQGYGYTF
CDR3nt: TGTGCCAGCAGCTTGTGGGCGGGACAGGGCTATGGCTACACCTTC

abundance: -
j_gene: TRBJ1-1
v_gene: TRBV2
d_gene: -
CDR3aa: CASSVQWNTEAFF
CDR3nt: TGTGCCAGCAGTGTACAGTGGAACACTGAAGCTTTCTTT

abundance: -
j_gene: TRBJ2-7
v_gene: TRBV28
d_gene: -
CDR3aa: CASSLGVRGADQYF
CDR3nt: TGTGCCAGCAGTTTAGGTGTCCGGGGGGCTGATCAGTACTTC

abundance: -
j_gene: TRBJ2-7
v_gene: TRBV18
d_gene: TRBD2
CDR3aa: CASSPGISGGRDEQYF
CDR3nt: TGTGCCAGCTCACCGGGAATTAGCGGGGGGCGTGACGAGCAGTACTTC

abundance: -
j_gene: TRBJ2-3
v_gene: TRBV2
d_gene: TRBD2
CDR3aa: CASSATSGRVGWTDTQYF
CDR3nt: TGTGCCAGCAGTGCGACTAGCGGGAGGGTGGGATGGACAGATACGCAGTATTTT

abundance: -
j_gene: TRBJ2-5
v_gene: TRBV5-4
d_gene: TRBD2
CDR3aa: CASSLASGRMGTQYF
CDR3nt: TGTGCCAGCAGCTTGGCTAGCGGGAGAATGGGGACCCAGTACTTC

abundance: -
j_gene: TRBJ1-5
v_gene: TRBV18
d_gene: TRBD1
CDR3aa: CASSRSADRGGVNQPQHF
CDR3nt: TGTGCCAGCTCTCGTTCGGCGGACAGGGGAGGGGTAAATCAGCCCCAGCATTTT

abundance: few
j_gene: TRBJ2-1
v_gene: TRBV5-1
d_gene: -
CDR3aa: CASSLGGSAVEQFF
CDR3nt: TGCGCCAGCAGCTTGGGGGGTAGCGCCGTTGAGCAGTTCTTC

abundance: -
j_gene: TRBJ2-2
v_gene: TRBV7-3
d_gene: -
CDR3aa: CASKGAGIGELFF
CDR3nt: TGTGCCAGCAAGGGCGCGGGGATCGGGGAGCTGTTTTTT

abundance: -
j_gene: TRBJ1-5
v_gene: TRBV10-1
d_gene: TRBD1
CDR3aa: CAGRLYTAAAFGRQGLGINQPQHF
CDR3nt: TGCGCCGGGCGACTTTATACGGCTGCCGCCTTCGGTAGACAGGGACTGGGGATCAATCAGCCCCAGCATTTT

abundance: -
j_gene: TRBJ1-2
v_gene: TRBV28
d_gene: TRBD1
CDR3aa: CASSMQTGRNYGYTF
CDR3nt: TGTGCCAGCAGTATGCAGACAGGGAGGAACTATGGCTACACCTTC

abundance: once
j_gene: TRBJ2-3
v_gene: TRBV5-1
d_gene: TRBD2
CDR3aa: CASSPGLAVFTDTQYF
CDR3nt: TGCGCCAGCAGCCCGGGACTAGCGGTCTTCACAGATACGCAGTATTTT

abundance: -
j_gene: TRBJ1-4
v_gene: TRBV11-3
d_gene: -
CDR3aa: CASSLGQGGEKLFF
CDR3nt: TGTGCCAGCAGCTTGGGGCAGGGTGGTGAAAAACTGTTTTTT

abundance: once
j_gene: TRBJ2-5
v_gene: TRBV5-1
d_gene: -
CDR3aa: CASSLAGGETQYF
CDR3nt: TGCGCCAGCAGCTTGGCAGGGGGGGAGACCCAGTACTTC

abundance: -
j_gene: TRBJ2-1
v_gene: TRBV27
d_gene: TRBD1
CDR3aa: CASRGQGYNEQFF
CDR3nt: TGTGCCAGCAGGGGACAGGGATACAATGAGCAGTTCTTC

abundance: -
j_gene: TRBJ1-2
v_gene: TRBV20-1
d_gene: -
CDR3aa: CSARQGSGYTF
CDR3nt: TGCAGTGCTAGACAGGGATCTGGCTACACCTTC

abundance: -
j_gene: TRBJ1-2
v_gene: TRBV5-1
d_gene: TRBD1
CDR3aa: CASGDRGRRAGYTF
CDR3nt: TGCGCCAGCGGGGACAGGGGGCGTCGGGCTGGCTACACCTTC

abundance: -
j_gene: TRBJ2-3
v_gene: TRBV11-1
d_gene: -
CDR3aa: CASSRSRDTDTQYF
CDR3nt: TGTGCCAGCAGCCGCTCGAGGGACACAGATACGCAGTATTTT

abundance: -
j_gene: TRBJ2-3
v_gene: TRBV18
d_gene: TRBD1
CDR3aa: CASSPRPVGQGSDTQYF
CDR3nt: TGTGCCAGCTCACCCCGCCCCGTGGGACAGGGGTCAGATACGCAGTATTTT

abundance: -
j_gene: TRBJ1-4
v_gene: TRBV3-1/TRBV3-2
d_gene: TRBD1
CDR3aa: CASSRQGNEKLFF
CDR3nt: TGTGCCAGCAGCCGACAGGGGAATGAAAAACTGTTTTTT

abundance: -
j_gene: TRBJ2-7
v_gene: TRBV2
d_gene: -
CDR3aa: CASSRESAYEQYF
CDR3nt: TGTGCCAGCAGCAGGGAATCAGCCTACGAGCAGTACTTC

abundance: -
j_gene: TRBJ2-2
v_gene: TRBV7-9
d_gene: TRBD1
CDR3aa: CASSLRSGQATGELFF
CDR3nt: TGTGCCAGCAGCTTAAGATCTGGACAGGCGACCGGGGAGCTGTTTTTT

abundance: -
j_gene: TRBJ2-3
v_gene: TRBV6-5
d_gene: TRBD2
CDR3aa: CASSYSGGTSVDTQYF
CDR3nt: TGTGCCAGCAGTTACTCGGGAGGGACTAGTGTAGATACGCAGTATTTT

abundance: -
j_gene: TRBJ1-6
v_gene: TRBV2
d_gene: TRBD1
CDR3aa: CASSSPGQGRPLHF
CDR3nt: TGTGCCAGCAGTTCCCCGGGACAGGGGAGACCCCTCCACTTT

abundance: -
j_gene: TRBJ2-7
v_gene: TRBV5-1
d_gene: -
CDR3aa: CASSLAQGGYEQYF
CDR3nt: TGCGCCAGCAGCTTGGCTCAGGGAGGCTACGAGCAGTACTTC

abundance: few
j_gene: TRBJ2-2
v_gene: TRBV11-2
d_gene: -
CDR3aa: CASSPLTRRGGELFF
CDR3nt: TGTGCCAGCAGCCCACTGACTAGACGGGGCGGGGAGCTGTTTTTT